Presented here are 11 T cell receptor beta chains from one specimen sequenced in a study of blood T cell repertoires in COVID-19. Method: immunoSEQ multiplex PCR; TCRdb's copy keeps in-frame clones and lacks some. This sample has over 70,000 clones, with over 75% found just once. Sequencing used peripheral blood. The source is a man aged 65-85 years with acute or convalescent COVID-19.

The chain carries TRBV24-1 and TRBJ2-5; D remains ambiguous. With 2 bases removed from V and 1 base from J, the gap between germline ends came to 7 bases. Germline V gives CDR1 KGHDR, CDR2 SFDVKD. This CDR3 region has 14 residues. This CDR3 reads CATSDYEAQETQYF. Written as DNA, the CDR3 is TGTGCCACCAGTGATTATGAGGCCCAAGAGACCCAGTACTTC.

The chain uses TRBV2 and TRBJ1-5; no clear D. Trimming took 6 bases from V and 7 from J, leaving 13 bases between them. CDR3 size: 13 residues. The V gene's germline CDR1 is SNHLY and CDR2 FYNNEI. The CDR3, as DNA: TGTGCCAGCAGCAGTGGCGGTACCCAGCCCCAGCATTTT. This encodes CASSSGGTQPQHF. The full variable domain, in which reference TRBV2 and TRBJ1-5 provide the parts outside the CDR3, is EPEVTQTPSHQVTQMGQEVILRCVPISNHLYFYWYRQILGQKVEFLVSFYNNEISEKSEIFDDQFSVERPDGSNFTLKIRSTKLEDSAMYFCASSSGGTQPQHFGDGTRLSIL.

This chain connects TRBV28 to TRBJ2-1, with TRBD2 matching 11 bases. The CDR3 has 16 amino acids. From germline, CDR1 is MDHEN and CDR2 SYDVKM. V was pared by 5 bases and J by 5 bases, with 8 bases of the junction left unmatched. CDR3 nucleotides: TGTGCCAGCAGTCCCATTGGACTAGCGGGCGACAATGAGCAGTTCTTC. Encoded protein: CASSPIGLAGDNEQFF.

The chain combines TRBV9 with TRBJ2-1; 10 bases are shared with TRBD1. Germline values: CDR1 SGDLS, CDR2 YYNGEE. The CDR3 runs 15 residues. The ends lost 2 bases at V and 8 bases at J; junction bases unmatched: 7. CDR3 sequence reads: CASSVLGQGIDEQFF. The CDR3 DNA reads as TGTGCCAGCAGCGTTTTGGGACAGGGGATCGATGAGCAGTTCTTC.

This clone was counted once. The chain recombines TRBV7-3 with TRBJ1-1, with 7 bases lining up with TRBD1. This CDR3 has 14 amino acids. J lost 4 bases, V lost 4 bases, and 6 bases had no gene match. Per the germline V gene, CDR1 is SGHTA and CDR2 is FQGTGA. CDR3 nucleotides: TGTGCCAGCAGCTCCAAGGGGGCGGGCACTGAAGCTTTCTTT. It encodes CASSSKGAGTEAFF.

The CDR3 protein is CASSRGEDEQFF. The CDR3 bases are TGTGCCAGCAGCCGCGGGGAAGATGAGCAGTTCTTC. V and J are TRBV7-8 and TRBJ2-1; a weak D match, TRBD2 (6 bases). Looked up from germline, CDR1 is SGHVS and CDR2 is FQNEAQ. V shed 5 bases and J shed 8 bases, with 10 bases lying between them. The CDR3 spans 12 residues.

V usage is TRBV5-4 and J usage is TRBJ2-7; 7 bases line up with TRBD1. After removal of 0 bases from V and 0 bases from J, the junction contained 6 bases not matched to a gene. This CDR3 has 16 amino acids. Germline V gene lookup returns CDR1 SGHNT and CDR2 YYREEE (reference sequence). The chain's CDR3 is CASSLADRATSYEQYF. CDR3 DNA: TGTGCCAGCAGCTTGGCCGACAGGGCCACCTCCTACGAGCAGTACTTC.

The J gene is TRBJ2-1, the V gene TRBV10-2; 9 nucleotides agree with TRBD2. J lost 7 bases, V lost 6 bases, and 7 bases had no gene match. The CDR3 runs to 14 residues. Germline loops: CDR1 WSHSY, CDR2 SAAADI. CDR3: CASRLAGVGNEQFF. CDR3 DNA: TGCGCCAGCAGATTAGCGGGAGTTGGTAATGAGCAGTTCTTC.

The V and J genes are TRBV7-8 and TRBJ1-5; TRBD1 matches 7 bases. The CDR3 extends over 15 amino acids. With 1 base clipped from V and 2 bases from J, the junction kept 2 bases outside the gene matches. Germline values: CDR1 SGHVS, CDR2 FQNEAQ. The CDR3 is CASSLEGAGNQPQHF. The CDR3 region has the DNA TGTGCCAGCAGCTTAGAGGGGGCCGGCAATCAGCCCCAGCATTTT.

The chain recombines TRBV4-1 with TRBJ1-2; no firm D call. V lost 0 bases, J lost 7 bases, and 15 bases lay in between. CDR1 MGHRA and CDR2 YSYEKL come from the germline V gene. The CDR3 is made up of 15 amino acids. CDR3 sequence (DNA): TGCGCCAGCAGCCAAGAAATAGAGTCCGCGGGTGGCTACACCTTC. This sequence encodes CASSQEIESAGGYTF.

This rearrangement joins TRBV4-1 to TRBJ2-5, with TRBD1 matching 8 bases. This CDR3 comprises 19 residues. V trimming: 2 bases; J trimming: 6 bases; junction bases outside the gene matches: 20. Looked up from germline, CDR1 is MGHRA and CDR2 is YSYEKL. This CDR3 reads CASSQLMGPDRERSQTQYF. DNA for the CDR3: TGCGCCAGCAGCCAACTTATGGGCCCGGACAGGGAGAGGTCACAGACCCAGTACTTC.